Listed below are T cell receptor beta chains from one sample, sequenced in a study of identical twins. One entry per CDR3 protein, called by TCRdb with MiXCR from the 5' RACE reads. Counted here are some 1,600,000 distinct CDR3 sequences, roughly a third occurring once; the ten biggest clones make up 0.25% to 0.3%. The sample consisted of cord blood. The receptors were gathered from a newborn girl in good health. CDR3s include the opening cysteine and the closing phenylalanine or tryptophan. D genes are given only for firm matches. Rows may omit the clone size; those that give it use once, few, many or a size class.

-,TRBV6-5,-,TRBJ2-3,TGTGCCAGCAGTTACCCTTCCCTCGATACGCAGTATTTT,CASSYPSLDTQYF
TRBD1,TRBV4-2,-,TRBJ2-1,TGTGCCAGCAGCTCAGGGGGTGCTGGTCCTCTCTACAATGAGCAGTTCTTC,CASSSGGAGPLYNEQFF
-,TRBV5-4,few,TRBJ2-7,TGTGCCAGCAGCATCCGGGACATCGGCGAGCAGTACTTC,CASSIRDIGEQYF
TRBD1,TRBV20-1,few,TRBJ2-2,TGCAGTGCTAGATGGACAGGGAACACCGGGGAGCTGTTTTTT,CSARWTGNTGELFF
TRBD2,TRBV5-1,-,TRBJ2-1,TGCGCCAGCAGCCCCACTAGCGGGGGGGCCGTTGAGCAGTTCTTC,CASSPTSGGAVEQFF
-,TRBV12-3/TRBV12-4,many,TRBJ2-1,TGTGCCAGCAGGGAGCTAGAGAACAATGAGCAGTTCTTC,CASRELENNEQFF
TRBD2,TRBV20-1,few,TRBJ2-5,TGCAGTGCTAGAGAAGCGGGATGGGAGACCCAGTACTTC,CSAREAGWETQYF
-,TRBV5-1,-,TRBJ2-3,TGCGCCAGCAGCCCTACCCAGAGCAGCACAGATACGCAGTATTTT,CASSPTQSSTDTQYF
-,TRBV11-2,few,TRBJ2-1,TGTGCCAGCAGCCCCTGGATGGGCAGCTCCTACAATGAGCAGTTCTTC,CASSPWMGSSYNEQFF
TRBD2,TRBV4-2,few,TRBJ2-7,TGTGCCAGCGGTACTAGCGGGAGGGCCTACGAGCAGTACTTC,CASGTSGRAYEQYF
TRBD1,TRBV7-2,few,TRBJ1-1,TGTGCCAGCAGCTGGGGGCGACAGGGCACTGAAGCTTTCTTT,CASSWGRQGTEAFF
TRBD2,TRBV7-6,once,TRBJ2-3,TGTGCCAGCAGCCATATGGTGGCTAGCGGGGGAACAGATACGCAGTATTTT,CASSHMVASGGTDTQYF
TRBD1,TRBV29-1,many,TRBJ1-6,TGCAGCGTCCGAGACAGGGACAATTCACCCCTCCACTTT,CSVRDRDNSPLHF
TRBD1,TRBV3-1,many,TRBJ2-7,TGTGCCAGCAGCTCCTCGACAGGGGCCTACGAGCAGTACTTC,CASSSSTGAYEQYF
-,TRBV10-3,few,TRBJ2-3,TGTGCCATCAGTGGGAAGGGGACCTTCGATACGCAGTATTTT,CAISGKGTFDTQYF
-,TRBV14,-,TRBJ2-1,TGTGCCAGCAGTCGAGCGTATGAGCAGTTCTTC,CASSRAYEQFF
TRBD2,TRBV25-1,few,TRBJ2-1,TGTGCCAGCAGTGGAAACGGGACTAGCGGCTACAATGAGCAGTTCTTC,CASSGNGTSGYNEQFF
-,TRBV28,-,TRBJ2-1,TGTGCCAGCAGTGTATCCATGAGCGGTGAGCAGTTCTTC,CASSVSMSGEQFF
-,TRBV4-1,-,TRBJ2-2,TGCGCCAGCAGCCAAATCGTGGGCGGGGAGCTGTTTTTT,CASSQIVGGELFF
-,TRBV20-1,-,TRBJ2-2,TGCAGTGCTAACCCTACCAACACCGGGGAGCTGTTTTTT,CSANPTNTGELFF
TRBD1,TRBV4-2,few,TRBJ1-1,TGTGCCAGCAGCCAAGTTGGACAGGGGGCGTATCGCACTGAAGCTTTCTTT,CASSQVGQGAYRTEAFF
TRBD1,TRBV11-2,few,TRBJ2-7,TGTGCCAGCAGCCCGCGACAGGGGTTCTCCTACGAGCAGTACTTC,CASSPRQGFSYEQYF
TRBD1,TRBV20-1,-,TRBJ2-2,TGCAGTGCTAGGAGGACAGGGAACACCGGGGAGCTGTTTTTT,CSARRTGNTGELFF
-,TRBV3-1,few,TRBJ1-1,TGTGCCAGCAGCCAAGAGGGAATCTTGAACACTGAAGCTTTCTTT,CASSQEGILNTEAFF
TRBD1,TRBV12-3/TRBV12-4,once,TRBJ2-3,TGTGCCAGCAGCTTAGACAGGGGTACAGATACGCGGTATTTT,CASSLDRGTDTRYF
TRBD2,TRBV6-1,-,TRBJ2-1,TGCCCCAGCAGTGAAAGGGTGGCTAGCGGGAATCACAATGAGCAGTTCTTC,CPSSERVASGNHNEQFF
-,TRBV5-6,-,TRBJ2-7,TGTGCCAGCAGCTTACATGAAGAGGGCTGGCGCTCCTACGAGCAGTACTTC,CASSLHEEGWRSYEQYF
-,TRBV2,few,TRBJ1-5,TGTGCCAGCAGTGAAAGAGTTAGGGATCAGCCCCAGCATTTT,CASSERVRDQPQHF
-,TRBV27,few,TRBJ1-2,TGTGCCAGCAGTTTAATCTTTTCGTTCGCGGGGCGGATTTATAACTATGGCTACACCTTC,CASSLIFSFAGRIYNYGYTF
-,TRBV20-1,-,TRBJ2-7,TGCAGTGCTAGAAGGAGCGGAGGGATCTCCTACGAGCAGTACTTC,CSARRSGGISYEQYF
TRBD2,TRBV6-1,-,TRBJ2-5,TGTGCCAGCAGTGACGACGCGGGGGGGCCCTATTTACAAGAGACCCAGTACTTC,CASSDDAGGPYLQETQYF
-,TRBV7-2,-,TRBJ2-1,TGTGCCAGCAGCTTAGGGCTAGCCCCCTCCAATGAGCAGTTCTTC,CASSLGLAPSNEQFF
-,TRBV19,many,TRBJ1-2,TGTGCCAGCAGCATCGGACGGAGCTATGGCTACACCTTC,CASSIGRSYGYTF